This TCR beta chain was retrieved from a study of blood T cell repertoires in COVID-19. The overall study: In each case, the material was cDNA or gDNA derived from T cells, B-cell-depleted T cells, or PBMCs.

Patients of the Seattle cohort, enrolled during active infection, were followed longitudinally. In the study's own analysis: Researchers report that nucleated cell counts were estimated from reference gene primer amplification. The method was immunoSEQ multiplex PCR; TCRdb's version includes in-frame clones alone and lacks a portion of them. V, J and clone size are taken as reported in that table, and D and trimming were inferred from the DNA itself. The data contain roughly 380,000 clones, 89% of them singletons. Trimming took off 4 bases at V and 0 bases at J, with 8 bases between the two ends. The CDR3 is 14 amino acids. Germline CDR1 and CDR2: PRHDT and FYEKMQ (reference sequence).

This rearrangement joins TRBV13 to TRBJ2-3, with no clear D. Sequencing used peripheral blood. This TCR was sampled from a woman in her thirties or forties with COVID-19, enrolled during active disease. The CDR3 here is CASSYSTSTDTQYF. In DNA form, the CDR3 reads TGTGCCAGCAGCTACAGCACTAGCACAGATACGCAGTATTTT.